This entry lists 9 T cell receptor beta chains sequenced from one sample in a study of blood T cell repertoires in COVID-19. TCRdb keeps only in-frame clones here, not all; method: immunoSEQ multiplex PCR. The repertoire holds some 150,000 clones, around four fifths seen once, with about 5.1% in the top ten. The sequenced sample consisted of peripheral blood. The receptors originated from a human donor in a cohort sampled during active COVID-19.

This clone showed up just once. This chain joins TRBV4-2 and TRBJ2-2; tentative D call: TRBD1 (6 bases). The CDR3 sequence is 16 residues long. The V gene's germline CDR1 is LGHNA and CDR2 YNFKEQ. Trimming removed 0 bases at V and 5 bases at J, with 13 bases between. The CDR3 region is CASSQEQAGATGELFF. The DNA for the CDR3 is TGTGCCAGCAGCCAAGAGCAGGCAGGGGCGACCGGGGAGCTGTTTTTT.

The CDR3 region is CASSLGLGAGDTQYF. The CDR3 DNA sequence: TGTGCCAGCAGCCTGGGACTAGGGGCTGGAGATACGCAGTATTTT. This sequence joins TRBV3-1 (or the pseudogene TRBV3-2) and TRBJ2-3; 8 nucleotides line up with TRBD2. Germline CDR1 LGHDT, CDR2 YNNKEL (reference sequence). V shed 4 bases, J shed 5 bases, and the junction held 8 bases outside the gene matches. This CDR3 has 15 amino acids.

The V gene is TRBV5-1, the J gene TRBJ1-1, with 7 bases that match TRBD1. This CDR3 is built from 15 residues. Germline CDR1 and CDR2: SGHRS and YFSETQ. Trimming at V came to 2 bases and at J to 6 bases, leaving 10 bases not matched to a gene. CDR3 sequence (DNA): TGCGCCAGCAGCTTACAAGAGGGGGCGAGGGCTGAAGCTTTCTTT. Translating gives CASSLQEGARAEAFF. The whole variable domain, filled in from reference TRBV5-1 and TRBJ1-1, reads KAGVTQTPRYLIKTRGQQVTLSCSPISGHRSVSWYQQTPGQGLQFLFEYFSETQRNKGNFPGRFSGRQFSNSRSEMNVSTLELGDSALYLCASSLQEGARAEAFFGQGTRLTVV.

The chain recombines TRBV12-3 or TRBV12-4 with TRBJ2-1; D is perhaps TRBD2 (7 bases). Between the trimmed V and J ends, which lost 5 bases and 10 bases, there was a span of 15 bases. CDR3 length equals 13 residues. CDR3 residues: CASSPGGWGEQFF. The CDR3 DNA reads as TGTGCCAGCAGTCCGGGGGGCTGGGGGGAGCAGTTCTTC.

The chain recombines TRBV5-1 with TRBJ2-3; 8 bases line up with TRBD2. Germline V gene sequence: CDR1 SGHRS, CDR2 YFSETQ. This CDR3 spans 16 amino acids. V lost 4 bases and J lost 3; bases outside the gene matches: 10. The CDR3 loop reads CASSPRAGGRTDTQYF. The CDR3, as DNA: TGCGCCAGCAGCCCGAGGGCGGGAGGAAGAACAGATACGCAGTATTTT.

The chain combines TRBV28 with TRBJ1-1; tentative D call: TRBD1 (6 bases). Germline CDR1 and CDR2: MDHEN and SYDVKM. The V and J ends lost 6 bases and 5 bases respectively, with 10 bases between them. This CDR3 has 12 amino acids. The CDR3 nucleotides read TGTGCCAGCAGCCACAGGGAGACTGAAGCTTTCTTT. Protein product: CASSHRETEAFF.

This chain links TRBV6-6 with TRBJ1-4; D gene ambiguous. CDR1 and CDR2 from the germline V gene are MNHNY and SVGAGI (reference sequence). CDR3 size: 14 residues. V lost 2 bases to trimming and J lost 7 bases, with 11 bases between them. The CDR3 DNA reads TGTGCCAGCAGTTACAGGGAGGGCGGTGAAAAACTGTTTTTT. Protein product: CASSYREGGEKLFF.

This chain connects TRBV6-6 to TRBJ2-6; D might be TRBD1 (6 bases). This CDR3 spans 21 amino acids. Germline-derived CDR1 and CDR2 are MNHNY and SVGAGI (reference sequence). Between the trimmed V and J ends, which lost 6 bases and 0 bases, there was a span of 27 bases. CDR3 sequence: CASSPQDSPRGFASGANVLTF. In DNA, the CDR3 is TGTGCCAGCAGCCCCCAGGACAGCCCTAGGGGCTTTGCCTCTGGGGCCAACGTCCTGACTTTC.

The V gene is TRBV6-5, the J gene TRBJ2-1; the D is unclear. The CDR3 spans 14 residues. With 6 bases removed from V and 8 bases from J, the gap between germline ends came to 17 bases. Germline lookup yields CDR1 MNHEY and CDR2 SVGAGI. Here the CDR3 reads CASSFKTGGDEQFF. DNA of the CDR3: TGTGCCAGCAGCTTCAAAACGGGTGGCGATGAGCAGTTCTTC.